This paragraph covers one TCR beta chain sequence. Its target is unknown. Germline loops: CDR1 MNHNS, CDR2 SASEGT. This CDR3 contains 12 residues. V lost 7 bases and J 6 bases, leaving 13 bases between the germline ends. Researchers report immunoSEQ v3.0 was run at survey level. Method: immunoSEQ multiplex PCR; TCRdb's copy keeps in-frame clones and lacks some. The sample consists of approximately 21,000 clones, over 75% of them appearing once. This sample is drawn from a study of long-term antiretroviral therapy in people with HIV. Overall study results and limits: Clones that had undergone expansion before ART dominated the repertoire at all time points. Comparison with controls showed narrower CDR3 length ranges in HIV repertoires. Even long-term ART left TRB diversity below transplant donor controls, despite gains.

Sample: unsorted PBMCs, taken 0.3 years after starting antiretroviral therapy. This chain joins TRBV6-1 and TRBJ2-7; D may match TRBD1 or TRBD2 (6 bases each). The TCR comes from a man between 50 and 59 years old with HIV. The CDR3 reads CASTEGVIEQYF. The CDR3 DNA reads TGTGCCAGCACGGAGGGGGTCATCGAGCAGTACTTC.